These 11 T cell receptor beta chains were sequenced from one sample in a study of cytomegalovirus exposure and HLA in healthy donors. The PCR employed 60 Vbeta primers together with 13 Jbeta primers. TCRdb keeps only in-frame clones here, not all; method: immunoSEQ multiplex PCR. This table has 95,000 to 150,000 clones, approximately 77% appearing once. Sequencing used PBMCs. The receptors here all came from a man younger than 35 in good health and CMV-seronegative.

CDR3 loop: CASSLRAQGVGTF. The CDR3, as DNA: TGTGCCAGCAGCTTACGGGCGCAGGGGGTGGGCACCTTC. The gene calls are TRBV5-6 and TRBJ1-2; 7 positions agree with TRBD1. The CDR3 has 13 residues. Germline V gene data show CDR1 as SGHDT and CDR2 as YYEEEE. Trimming at V came to 2 bases and at J to 13 bases, leaving 11 bases not matched to a gene.

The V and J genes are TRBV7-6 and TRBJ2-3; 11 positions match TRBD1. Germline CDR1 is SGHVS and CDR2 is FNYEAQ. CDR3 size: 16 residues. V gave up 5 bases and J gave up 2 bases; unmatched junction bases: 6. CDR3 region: CASSPMGQGVTDTQYF. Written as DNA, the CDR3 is TGTGCCAGCAGCCCCATGGGACAGGGGGTCACAGATACGCAGTATTTT.

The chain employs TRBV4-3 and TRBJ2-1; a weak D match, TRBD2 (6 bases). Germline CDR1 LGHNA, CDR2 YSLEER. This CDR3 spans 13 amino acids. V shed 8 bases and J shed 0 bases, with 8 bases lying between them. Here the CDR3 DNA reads TGCGCCAGCCGGGGGAGCTCCTACAATGAGCAGTTCTTC. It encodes CASRGSSYNEQFF.

The CDR3 region is CASSVAAGSLYEQYF. Written as DNA, the CDR3 is TGTGCCAGCAGCGTAGCAGCCGGGTCACTCTACGAGCAGTACTTC. V and J are TRBV9 and TRBJ2-7; D unresolved. The V end lost 0 bases, the J end lost 3 bases, and 13 bases lay between the germline ends. The germline V gene encodes CDR1 SGDLS and CDR2 YYNGEE. This CDR3 has 15 residues.

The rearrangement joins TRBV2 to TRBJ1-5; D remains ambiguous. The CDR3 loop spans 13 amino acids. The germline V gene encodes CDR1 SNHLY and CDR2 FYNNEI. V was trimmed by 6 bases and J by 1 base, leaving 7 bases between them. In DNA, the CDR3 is TGTGCCAGCAGCCCTAGAAGCAATCAGCCCCAGCATTTT. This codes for CASSPRSNQPQHF.

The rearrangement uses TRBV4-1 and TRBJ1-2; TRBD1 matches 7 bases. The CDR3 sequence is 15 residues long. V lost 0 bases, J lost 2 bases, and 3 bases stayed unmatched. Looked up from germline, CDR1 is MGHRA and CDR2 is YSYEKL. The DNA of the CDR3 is TGCGCCAGCAGCCAAGAGGACAGGACGAACTATGGCTACACCTTC. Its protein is CASSQEDRTNYGYTF.

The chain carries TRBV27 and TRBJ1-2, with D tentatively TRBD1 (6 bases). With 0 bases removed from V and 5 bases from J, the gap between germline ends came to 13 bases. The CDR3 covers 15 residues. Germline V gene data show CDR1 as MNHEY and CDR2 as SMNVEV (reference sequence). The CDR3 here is CASSLSGGAGYGYTF. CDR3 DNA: TGTGCCAGCAGTTTATCGGGGGGGGCAGGGTATGGCTACACCTTC.

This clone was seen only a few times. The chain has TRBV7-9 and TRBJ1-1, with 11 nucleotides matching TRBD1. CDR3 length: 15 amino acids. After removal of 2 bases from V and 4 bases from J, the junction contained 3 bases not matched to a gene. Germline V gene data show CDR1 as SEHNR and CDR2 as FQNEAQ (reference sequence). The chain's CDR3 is CASSLKGTGGTEAFF. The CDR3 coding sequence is TGTGCCAGCAGCTTAAAGGGGACAGGGGGCACTGAAGCTTTCTTT.

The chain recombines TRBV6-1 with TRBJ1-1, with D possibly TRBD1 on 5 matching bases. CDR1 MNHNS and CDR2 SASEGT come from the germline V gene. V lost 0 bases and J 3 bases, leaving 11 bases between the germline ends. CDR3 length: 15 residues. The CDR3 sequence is CASSEAGPLDTEAFF. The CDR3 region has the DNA TGTGCCAGCAGTGAAGCGGGGCCCCTGGACACTGAAGCTTTCTTT.

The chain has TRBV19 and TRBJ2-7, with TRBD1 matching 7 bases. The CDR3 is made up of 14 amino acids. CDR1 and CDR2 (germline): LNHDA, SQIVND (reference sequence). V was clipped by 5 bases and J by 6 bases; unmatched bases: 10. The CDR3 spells CASSLTGTASEQYF. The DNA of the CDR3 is TGTGCCAGTAGTCTCACCGGGACAGCCTCCGAGCAGTACTTC.

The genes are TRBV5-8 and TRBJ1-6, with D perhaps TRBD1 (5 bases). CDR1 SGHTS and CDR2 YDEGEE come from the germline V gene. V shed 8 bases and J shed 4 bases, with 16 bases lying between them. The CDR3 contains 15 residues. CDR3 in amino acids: CASGLPGVYNSPLHF. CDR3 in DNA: TGTGCCAGTGGTCTTCCGGGGGTTTATAATTCACCCCTCCACTTT.